Presented here are 13 T cell receptor beta chains from one specimen sequenced in a study. One entry per CDR3 protein, called by TCRdb with MiXCR from the RT-PCR reads. The sample holds more than 600,000 distinct CDR3 sequences, around 14% seen once. The material sequenced was memory CD4+ T cells from blood. Source of these receptors: a female donor in good health, serving as a healthy control.

The CDR3 sequence is CSALRAGGRQETQYF. The CDR3 DNA reads as TGCAGTGCTCTACGGGCGGGAGGTAGACAAGAGACCCAGTACTTC. The chain combines TRBV20-1 with TRBJ2-5, with 8 bases identical to TRBD2. The CDR3 has 15 amino acids. Germline CDR1 and CDR2: DFQATT and SNEGSKA (reference sequence). V was clipped by 5 bases and J by 2 bases; unmatched bases: 10.

The rearrangement uses TRBV3-1 and TRBJ2-1; D gene ambiguous. The CDR3 spans 15 residues. V lost 0 bases to trimming and J lost 5 bases, with 11 bases between them. Germline CDR1 and CDR2: LGHDT and YNNKEL (reference sequence). The CDR3 region has the DNA TGTGCCAGCAGCCAAGACCCCCAAAGGAACAATGAGCAGTTCTTC. Amino acids: CASSQDPQRNNEQFF.

In this sample, this clonotype turned up many times. The V call is TRBV5-8, the J call TRBJ2-3, with TRBD2 identical over 14 bases. CDR3 length: 17 residues. Germline-derived CDR1 and CDR2 are SGHTS and YDEGEE. V was pared by 4 bases and J by 5 bases, with 9 bases of the junction left unmatched. The chain's CDR3 is CASSQGLAGVSGDTQYF. The CDR3 DNA follows: TGTGCCAGCAGCCAGGGACTAGCGGGAGTTTCTGGAGATACGCAGTATTTT.

This clonotype has a handful of counts. The chain links TRBV12-3 or TRBV12-4 to TRBJ2-3; TRBD2 aligns across 8 bases. The CDR3 is 14 amino acids. The V and J ends lost 6 bases and 8 bases, in that order; junction bases with no gene match: 10. This CDR3 reads CASSNSGSGGTQYF. CDR3 sequence (DNA): TGTGCCAGCAGCAACAGCGGGAGCGGCGGTACGCAGTATTTT.

Many counts were recorded for this clonotype. The chain combines TRBV12-3 or TRBV12-4 with TRBJ1-5; D possibly corresponds to TRBD1 (6 bases). CDR3 length equals 13 residues. With 6 bases removed from V and 3 bases from J, the gap between germline ends came to 9 bases. The DNA for the CDR3 is TGTGCCAGCAGCGGACAGTACAATCAGCCCCAGCATTTT. This translates into CASSGQYNQPQHF.

This clonotype showed up just a few times. V and J are TRBV3-1 and TRBJ1-2, with 9 bases fitting TRBD1. CDR1 and CDR2 (germline): LGHDT, YNNKEL (reference sequence). The CDR3 runs to 18 residues. Trimming cost V 3 bases and J 0 bases; bases outside gene matches: 11. The CDR3 spells CASSHNAGTGTSNYGYTF. CDR3 coding DNA: TGTGCCAGCAGCCACAACGCCGGGACAGGGACCTCTAACTATGGCTACACCTTC.

This clonotype was counted only a few times. The chain combines TRBV20-1 with TRBJ2-2; D ambiguous. Germline V gives CDR1 DFQATT, CDR2 SNEGSKA (reference sequence). Trimming removed 0 bases at V and 6 bases at J, with 2 bases between. The CDR3 covers 11 residues. The CDR3 reads CSAREAGELFF. The CDR3 DNA reads TGCAGTGCTAGAGAGGCCGGGGAGCTGTTTTTT.

This clonotype was recorded many times. The chain carries TRBV20-1 and TRBJ2-7; D perhaps matches TRBD1 (6 bases). Germline V gene lookup returns CDR1 DFQATT and CDR2 SNEGSKA (reference sequence). This CDR3 has 14 residues. Trimming took off 3 bases at V and 2 bases at J, with 14 bases between the two ends. CDR3 region: CSARPSAGAYEQYF. The CDR3 nucleotides read TGCAGTGCTAGGCCCTCAGCAGGGGCCTACGAGCAGTACTTC.

There are a few counts of this clonotype. The genes are TRBV20-1 and TRBJ2-5; perhaps TRBD2 as D (6 bases). This CDR3 has 13 amino acids. CDR1 and CDR2 from the germline V gene are DFQATT and SNEGSKA (reference sequence). V gave up 7 bases and J gave up 2 bases, with 14 bases separating them. CDR3 amino acids: CSGGGGQQETQYF. DNA of the CDR3: TGCAGTGGGGGCGGAGGGCAGCAAGAGACCCAGTACTTC.

CDR3 sequence reads: CASSQDRGRIAGTDTQYF. DNA for the CDR3: TGTGCCAGCAGCCAAGATCGTGGACGGATAGCGGGCACAGATACGCAGTATTTT. V and J are TRBV3-1 and TRBJ2-3, with D possibly TRBD2 on 6 matching bases. The CDR3 runs 18 residues. V was trimmed by 0 bases and J by 1 base, leaving 17 bases between them. The V gene's germline CDR1 is LGHDT and CDR2 YNNKEL (reference sequence).

This clonotype has ten or more counts. J is TRBJ2-5 and V is TRBV20-1, with D uncertain. Germline lookup yields CDR1 DFQATT and CDR2 SNEGSKA (reference sequence). The CDR3 is 11 residues long. Trimming shortened V by 2 bases and J by 1 base, and 2 bases separated the two germline ends. CDR3 in amino acids: CSARSQETQYF. The CDR3 DNA reads TGCAGTGCTAGATCCCAAGAGACCCAGTACTTC.

The chain couples TRBV7-2 to TRBJ2-1; D gene uncertain. From germline, CDR1 is SGHTA and CDR2 FQGNSA. There are 14 residues in the CDR3. With 7 bases removed from V and 0 bases from J, the gap between germline ends came to 10 bases. CDR3 bases: TGTGCCAGCAAACAGCCGACCTCCTACAATGAGCAGTTCTTC. As protein: CASKQPTSYNEQFF.

This clonotype has only a few counts. The genes are TRBV5-5 and TRBJ1-1; TRBD1 matches 7 bases. This CDR3 has 19 residues. Trimming took 0 bases from V and 3 from J; bases not matched to a gene: 17. The germline V gene encodes CDR1 SGHKS and CDR2 YYEKEE (reference sequence). The DNA of the CDR3 is TGTGCCAGCAGCTTGGACGGTCTGAGGCGCGGGACAGTTGACACTGAAGCTTTCTTT. Translating gives CASSLDGLRRGTVDTEAFF.